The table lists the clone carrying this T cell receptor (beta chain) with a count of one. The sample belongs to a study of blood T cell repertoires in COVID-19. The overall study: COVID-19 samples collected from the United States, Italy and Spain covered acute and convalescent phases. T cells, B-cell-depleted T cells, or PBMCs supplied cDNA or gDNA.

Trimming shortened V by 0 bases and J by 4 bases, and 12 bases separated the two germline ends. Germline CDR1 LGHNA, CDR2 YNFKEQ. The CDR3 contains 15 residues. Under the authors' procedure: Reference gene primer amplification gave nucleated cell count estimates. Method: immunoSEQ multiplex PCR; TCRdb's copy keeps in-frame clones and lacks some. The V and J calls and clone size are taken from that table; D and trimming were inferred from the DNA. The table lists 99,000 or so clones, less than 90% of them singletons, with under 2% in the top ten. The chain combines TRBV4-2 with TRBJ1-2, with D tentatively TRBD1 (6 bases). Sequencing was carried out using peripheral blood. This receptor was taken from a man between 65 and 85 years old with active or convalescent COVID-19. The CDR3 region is CASSQDRTVLYGYTF. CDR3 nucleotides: TGTGCCAGCAGCCAAGATAGGACAGTCCTCTATGGCTACACCTTC.